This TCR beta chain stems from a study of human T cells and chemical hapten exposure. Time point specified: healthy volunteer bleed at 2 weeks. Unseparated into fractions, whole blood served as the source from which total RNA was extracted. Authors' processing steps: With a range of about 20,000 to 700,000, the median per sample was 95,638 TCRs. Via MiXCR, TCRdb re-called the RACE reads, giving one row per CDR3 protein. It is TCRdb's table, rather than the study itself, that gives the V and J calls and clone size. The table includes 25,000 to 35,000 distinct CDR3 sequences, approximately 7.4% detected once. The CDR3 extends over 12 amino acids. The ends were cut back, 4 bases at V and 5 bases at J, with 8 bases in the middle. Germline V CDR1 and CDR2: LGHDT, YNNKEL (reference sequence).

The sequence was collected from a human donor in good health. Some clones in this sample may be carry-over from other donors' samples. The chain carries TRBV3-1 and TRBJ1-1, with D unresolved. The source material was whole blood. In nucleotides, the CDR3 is TGTGCCAGCAGCCGGGCCGGAACTGAAGCTTTCTTT. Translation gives CASSRAGTEAFF.